The 9 T cell receptor beta chains in this list originate from one sample, sequenced in a study of T cells after yellow fever vaccination. TCRdb reanalysed the 5' RACE reads using MiXCR and keeps one entry per CDR3 protein. The data hold approximately 32,000 distinct CDR3 sequences, with approximately 4% observed a single time. Specimen: CD8+ T cells sorted from PBMCs, collected 5 days after the yellow fever booster vaccination. The receptor source for this set is a man under 40 who received the YFV17D yellow fever vaccine.

This clonotype was observed at least ten times. The CDR3 DNA follows: TGCAGCGTTGTGGGGACAGTCTACGAGCAGTACTTC. Its protein product is CSVVGTVYEQYF. V is TRBV29-1 and J is TRBJ2-7, with 7 bases fitting TRBD1. The CDR3 covers 12 residues. The germline V gene encodes CDR1 SQVTM and CDR2 ANQGSEA. J lost 3 bases, V lost 4 bases, and 3 bases had no gene match.

The chain recombines TRBV15 with TRBJ2-1; the match to TRBD2 covers 11 bases. The CDR3 sequence is 19 residues long. Germline CDR1 and CDR2: LNHNV and YYDKDF (reference sequence). After removal of 4 bases from V and 4 bases from J, the junction contained 15 bases not matched to a gene. The CDR3 DNA is TGTGCCACCAGCAAGAGCCACCCGACCCTAGCGGGAGGATACAATGAGCAGTTCTTC. Translating gives CATSKSHPTLAGGYNEQFF.

This clonotype was detected ten times or more. V is TRBV5-4 and J is TRBJ2-1; D may correspond to TRBD1 or TRBD2 (6 bases each). Germline V gene data show CDR1 as SGHNT and CDR2 as YYREEE (reference sequence). There are 17 residues in the CDR3. Deletions cut 0 bases from V and 6 bases from J, with 19 bases between. CDR3 loop: CASSLAGREIGGNEQFF. The CDR3, as DNA: TGTGCCAGCAGCTTGGCGGGTCGGGAGATAGGGGGCAATGAGCAGTTCTTC.

This clonotype was seen many times. The rearrangement links TRBV6-1 to TRBJ2-4; TRBD2 matches at 14 bases. V lost 2 bases and J lost 3; bases outside the gene matches: 6. CDR3 length: 18 residues. Germline CDR1 reads MNHNS; CDR2 reads SASEGT. The CDR3 protein is CASSERGLAGVGKNIQYF. The CDR3, as DNA: TGTGCCAGCAGTGAACGGGGACTAGCGGGAGTCGGCAAAAACATTCAGTACTTC.

About this clonotype: This may be a read error, as it is one base from a much larger clone. This chain joins TRBV2 and TRBJ2-3; D is perhaps TRBD1 (6 bases). The CDR3 runs to 13 residues. Germline loops: CDR1 SNHLY, CDR2 FYNNEI. The CDR3 coding sequence is TGTGCCACCCCAGTAGGTTCAGGGGATAAGCAGTATTTT. It codes for CATPVGSGDKQYF.

This clonotype was seen repeatedly, ten times or more. The chain recombines TRBV7-8 with TRBJ2-3; D could derive from TRBD1 or TRBD2 (6 bases each). The V gene lost 6 bases and the J gene lost 2 bases, with 12 bases spanning the gap. Germline V gives CDR1 SGHVS, CDR2 FQNEAQ. This CDR3 is built from 14 residues. The CDR3 DNA reads TGTGCCAGCAGATACAGGGACTTCACAGATACGCAGTATTTT. Encoded protein: CASRYRDFTDTQYF.

There are many counts of this clonotype. The gene calls are TRBV7-2 and TRBJ2-4; the match to TRBD2 covers 7 bases. This CDR3 has 16 amino acids. Per the germline V gene, CDR1 is SGHTA and CDR2 is FQGNSA. J lost 1 base, V lost 6 bases, and 9 bases had no gene match. CDR3 protein: CASSFLGGSAKNIQYF. The CDR3 nucleotides are TGTGCCAGCAGTTTCCTGGGGGGGTCGGCCAAAAACATTCAGTACTTC.

This clonotype was seen many times. The chain links TRBV7-9 to TRBJ2-1; D ambiguous. The V end lost 7 bases, the J end lost 4 bases, and 8 bases lay between the germline ends. The CDR3 is 12 residues long. Germline CDR1 SEHNR, CDR2 FQNEAQ (reference sequence). The CDR3 region is CASTGDYNEQFF. CDR3 nucleotide sequence: TGTGCCAGCACGGGTGATTACAATGAGCAGTTCTTC.

This clonotype was observed at least ten times. The rearrangement uses TRBV7-8 and TRBJ2-5; D gene unclear. Trimming left V 5 bases short and J 1 base short, with 8 bases between. Germline CDR1 is SGHVS and CDR2 is FQNEAQ. The CDR3 has 13 amino acids. CDR3 amino acids: CASSLSSQETQYF. Written as DNA, the CDR3 is TGTGCCAGCAGCCTGAGCAGCCAAGAGACCCAGTACTTC. The complete variable domain, with remaining parts taken from reference TRBV7-8 and TRBJ2-5, reads GAGVSQSPRYKVAKRGQDVALRCDPISGHVSLFWYQQALGQGPEFLTYFQNEAQLDKSGLPSDRFFAERPEGSVSTLKIQRTQQEDSAVYLCASSLSSQETQYFGPGTRLLVL.